The 20 T cell receptor beta chains listed next were all sequenced from one sample in a study of graft-versus-host responses after intestinal transplantation. These TCRs' antigens remain unknown. Clones were read by immunoSEQ multiplex PCR, and TCRdb kept only the in-frame ones, dropping some. The top ten hold approximately 0.2% of the sample, which has fewer than 90,000 clones, 94% seen once. This specimen consisted of unstimulated CD4+ T cells sorted from spleen or lymph node cells, obtained before transplant. Receptors were obtained from a human donor who was the organ donor for an intestinal transplant.

As regards this clone: This same CDR3 is encoded by further DNA sequences in the sample. CDR3 sequence (DNA): TGCGCCAGCAGCCCGCAAGGGACAGAAATCTCCTACGAGCAGTACTTC. This codes for CASSPQGTEISYEQYF. This chain connects TRBV5-1 to TRBJ2-7; 7 bases agree with TRBD1. V gave up 4 bases and J gave up 0 bases; unmatched junction bases: 10. The CDR3 runs to 16 residues. Germline V gene lookup returns CDR1 SGHRS and CDR2 YFSETQ.

This rearrangement joins TRBV23-1 to TRBJ2-4; 12 positions match TRBD2. TRBV23-1 is annotated as an ORF whose role is uncertain. The trim removed 9 bases at V and 2 bases at J, leaving 17 bases unmatched. CDR3 length: 19 amino acids. CDR3: CARSTSGGLLKSTKNIQYF. In DNA, the CDR3 is TGCGCCAGATCTACTAGCGGGGGGCTCCTAAAATCAACCAAAAACATTCAGTACTTC.

As to this clone: The same CDR3 is also encoded by other DNA sequences in this sample. V and J are TRBV10-3 and TRBJ2-1, with 8 nucleotides matching TRBD1. The V and J ends lost 6 bases and 0 bases, in that order; junction bases with no gene match: 4. CDR1 is ENHRY, CDR2 SYGVKD, per germline. CDR3 length: 15 residues. The CDR3 DNA sequence: TGTGCCATCAGGACAGGGGACAGCTCCTACAATGAGCAGTTCTTC. It specifies CAIRTGDSSYNEQFF.

The gene calls are TRBV29-1 and TRBJ1-1; no reliable D call. This CDR3 is 13 amino acids long. V was shortened by 3 bases and J by 0 bases, with 8 bases between the two germline ends. From germline, CDR1 is SQVTM and CDR2 ANQGSEA. CDR3 sequence: CSVENQVNTEAFF. Written as DNA, the CDR3 is TGCAGCGTTGAGAACCAGGTGAACACTGAAGCTTTCTTT.

The chain links TRBV18 to TRBJ2-3; TRBD1 aligns across 7 bases. The CDR3 has 16 amino acids. Germline V gene sequence: CDR1 KGHSH, CDR2 LQKENI. With 1 base clipped from V and 2 bases from J, the junction kept 6 bases outside the gene matches. The CDR3 DNA follows: TGTGCCAGCTCACCACGGGTAGGACAGGTCACAGATACGCAGTATTTT. This codes for CASSPRVGQVTDTQYF.

V usage is TRBV30 and J usage is TRBJ1-3; 8 bases line up with TRBD1. This CDR3 comprises 12 residues. V lost 7 bases, J lost 4 bases, and 3 bases stayed unmatched. Germline assignment: CDR1 GTSNPN and CDR2 SVGIG (reference sequence). CDR3: CALGQDGNTIYF. The CDR3 region has the DNA TGTGCCTTGGGACAGGACGGAAACACCATATATTTT. Full variable domain (rest looked up from reference TRBV30 and TRBJ1-3): SQTIHQWPATLVQPVGSPLSLECTVEGTSNPNLYWYRQAAGRGLQLLFYSVGIGQISSEVPQNLSASRPQDRQFILSSKKLLLSDSGFYLCALGQDGNTIYFGEGSWLTVV.

This clone occurred once. V and J are TRBV11-3 and TRBJ1-2; tentative D call: TRBD1 (5 bases). The germline V gene has CDR1 SGHNT and CDR2 YENEEA. V lost 2 bases, J lost 1 base, and 20 bases lay in between. The CDR3 runs to 18 residues. The CDR3 loop reads CASSLFRSPGHINYGYTF. As DNA, the CDR3 is TGTGCCAGCAGCTTATTTCGGAGCCCCGGACACATTAACTATGGCTACACCTTC.

The chain combines TRBV5-1 with TRBJ1-4; a weak D match, TRBD1 (5 bases). The V end was cut by 7 bases, the J end by 2 bases, with 12 bases between. CDR1 SGHRS and CDR2 YFSETQ come from the germline V gene. The CDR3 totals 14 residues. The CDR3 region is CASGVRGTNEKLFF. CDR3 sequence (DNA): TGCGCCAGCGGGGTTCGGGGGACTAATGAAAAACTGTTTTTT.

V and J are TRBV28 and TRBJ2-5; D not certain. The J call may be in error: the DNA end matches TRBJ2-7 better. Germline V gene lookup returns CDR1 MDHEN and CDR2 SYDVKM. CDR3 length equals 15 residues. DNA of the CDR3: TGTGCCAGCAGTTCGAGCATTGGGTCCTCCTACGAGCAGTACTTC. It yields the protein CASSSSIGSSYEQYF.

This chain joins TRBV5-1 and TRBJ2-7; 11 nucleotides align to TRBD2. The V gene's germline CDR1 is SGHRS and CDR2 YFSETQ. CDR3 length: 15 amino acids. V shed 1 base and J 2 bases; nucleotides not matched to a gene: 2. For the CDR3, the DNA is TGCGCCAGCAGCTTGACTAGCGGGGGAACCTACGAGCAGTACTTC. Its translation: CASSLTSGGTYEQYF.

This chain uses TRBV14 with TRBJ2-1; D possibly uses TRBD1 or TRBD2 (5 bases each). Trimming pared 6 bases from V and 6 bases from J, leaving 21 bases between. The CDR3 is made up of 16 amino acids. The germline CDR1 and CDR2 sequences are SGHDN and FVKESK. This CDR3 reads CASSRTRDGPFNEQFF. CDR3 nucleotide sequence: TGTGCCAGCAGTCGAACTAGGGACGGGCCTTTCAATGAGCAGTTCTTC. The complete variable domain, with remaining parts taken from reference TRBV14 and TRBJ2-1, reads EAGVTQFPSHSVIEKGQTVTLRCDPISGHDNLYWYRRVMGKEIKFLLHFVKESKQDESGMPNNRFLAERTGGTYSTLKVQPAELEDSGVYFCASSRTRDGPFNEQFFGPGTRLTVL.

V usage is TRBV5-1 and J usage is TRBJ1-2, with 8 bases matching TRBD1. The V and J ends lost 4 bases and 2 bases, in that order; junction bases with no gene match: 7. Germline CDR1 reads SGHRS; CDR2 reads YFSETQ. This CDR3 comprises 15 residues. In nucleotides, the CDR3 is TGCGCCAGCAGCCTAACAGGGGGTACAAACTATGGCTACACCTTC. It specifies CASSLTGGTNYGYTF.

Notes on this clone: This CDR3 is also generated by other DNA sequences in the sample. The chain is built from TRBV19 and TRBJ2-7; either TRBD1 or TRBD2 may supply D (5 bases each). Looked up from germline, CDR1 is LNHDA and CDR2 is SQIVND (reference sequence). The germline V and J ends were trimmed by 4 bases and 2 bases, with 12 bases remaining between them. This CDR3 has 14 residues. In DNA, the CDR3 is TGTGCCAGTAGTACGGGGCCTACTGCCTACGAGCAGTACTTC. It is translated as CASSTGPTAYEQYF.

The rearrangement uses TRBV7-2 and TRBJ2-7; no clear D. Per the germline V gene, CDR1 is SGHTA and CDR2 is FQGNSA. Deletions cut 2 bases from V and 0 bases from J, with 8 bases between. The CDR3 consists of 14 residues. The DNA for the CDR3 is TGTGCCAGCAGCTTACACGCCAGCTCCTACGAGCAGTACTTC. This sequence encodes CASSLHASSYEQYF.

The chain carries TRBV29-1 and TRBJ2-3; 9 nucleotides match TRBD1. This CDR3 spans 14 amino acids. Germline loops: CDR1 SQVTM, CDR2 ANQGSEA. V lost 7 bases, J lost 4 bases, and 9 bases stayed unmatched. The CDR3 sequence is CSAHGTGLADTQYF. CDR3 sequence (DNA): TGCAGCGCCCACGGGACAGGGCTCGCAGATACGCAGTATTTT.

The chain links TRBV28 to TRBJ2-1, with TRBD2 identical over 12 bases. The CDR3 is 17 amino acids. V trimming: 5 bases; J trimming: 0 bases; junction bases outside the gene matches: 5. CDR1 and CDR2 from the germline V gene are MDHEN and SYDVKM. The CDR3 DNA sequence: TGTGCCAGCAGTCCAACTAGCGGGGGGAGCTCCTACAATGAGCAGTTCTTC. This translates into CASSPTSGGSSYNEQFF.

Of note for this clone: In the same sample, other DNA sequences code for this CDR3. The J gene is TRBJ2-3, the V gene TRBV5-1, with D maybe TRBD1 (6 bases). Trimming removed 2 bases at V and 0 bases at J, with 7 bases between. Germline CDR1 SGHRS, CDR2 YFSETQ. The CDR3 covers 14 residues. The CDR3 region is CASSLQGSTDTQYF. DNA of the CDR3: TGCGCCAGCAGCTTACAGGGTAGCACAGATACGCAGTATTTT. The entire variable domain, with the rest obtained from reference TRBV5-1 and TRBJ2-3, is as follows: KAGVTQTPRYLIKTRGQQVTLSCSPISGHRSVSWYQQTPGQGLQFLFEYFSETQRNKGNFPGRFSGRQFSNSRSEMNVSTLELGDSALYLCASSLQGSTDTQYFGPGTRLTVL.

A single count supports this clone. J is TRBJ2-3 and V is TRBV5-4, with TRBD1 identical over 10 bases. The V gene's germline CDR1 is SGHNT and CDR2 YYREEE (reference sequence). The ends lost 0 bases at V and 5 bases at J; junction bases unmatched: 3. The CDR3 length is 15 residues. CDR3: CASSLGQGALDTQYF. CDR3 nucleotides: TGTGCCAGCAGCTTGGGACAGGGGGCGTTAGATACGCAGTATTTT.

The chain combines TRBV10-3 with TRBJ1-4, with D tentatively TRBD1 (5 bases). The CDR3 sequence is 15 residues long. V was shortened by 0 bases and J by 6 bases, with 11 bases between the two germline ends. Per germline, CDR1 ENHRY and CDR2 SYGVKD. The CDR3: CAISESGGGDEKLFF. The CDR3 DNA reads as TGTGCCATCAGTGAGTCCGGGGGGGGAGATGAAAAACTGTTTTTT.

This clone has only a few counts. The V gene is TRBV6-6, the J gene TRBJ1-1, with unresolved D. V was cut by 7 bases and J by 0 bases, with 6 bases left in between. The CDR3 contains 12 residues. Germline V gives CDR1 MNHNY, CDR2 SVGAGI (reference sequence). This CDR3 is CASKVMNTEAFF. In DNA, the CDR3 is TGTGCCAGCAAGGTCATGAACACTGAAGCTTTCTTT.